Below, one T cell receptor beta chain is given with its context. Patients at the Seattle site were enrolled during active infection and followed longitudinally. In the authors' methods: Reference gene primer amplification gave nucleated cell count estimates. The method was immunoSEQ multiplex PCR; TCRdb's version includes in-frame clones alone and lacks a portion of them. Clone size and the V and J calls come from that table; the DNA yielded D and trimming. This sample yields about 410,000 clones, of which around nine tenths are seen a single time; roughly 1.5% belongs to the top ten. This specimen comes from a study of blood T cell repertoires in COVID-19. Looking at the study overall: Acute and convalescent COVID-19 specimens originated in the United States, Italy and Spain. PBMCs, B-cell-depleted T cells, or T cells provided the cDNA or gDNA that made up the material.

The CDR3 sequence is 17 residues long. This sequence joins TRBV21-1 and TRBJ1-5. TRBV21-1 is deemed a pseudogene. Sequencing input: peripheral blood. This TCR was sampled from a woman aged 40 to 50 with COVID-19, enrolled during active disease. The CDR3 loop is CASSAWGGVPSNQPQHF. The CDR3 nucleotides are TGTGCCAGCAGCGCCTGGGGGGGGGTTCCTAGCAATCAGCCCCAGCATTTT.